This TCR beta chain was obtained from a study of cytomegalovirus exposure and HLA in healthy donors. The length of the CDR3 is 15 residues. The germline V gene encodes CDR1 SNHLY and CDR2 FYNNEI. V lost 3 bases and J lost 7, with 16 bases in between. This clone was seen more than once but under ten times. 13 Jbeta primers and 60 Vbeta primers were used for the PCR. The table came from immunoSEQ multiplex PCR; TCRdb's copy has only in-frame clones and leaves some out. The data contain approximately 180,000 clones, 12% of them singletons. This clonotype originated in a man aged 45-65 years in good health and CMV-seropositive. The chain is built from TRBV2 and TRBJ2-1; D gene uncertain. The sequenced sample consisted of PBMCs. DNA for the CDR3: TGTGCCAGCAGTGATGTGGCAGGCCGGCTAAATGAGCAGTTCTTC. It yields the protein CASSDVAGRLNEQFF.